This T cell receptor (beta chain) was retrieved from a study of T and B cells in COVID-19 patients. This CDR3 is built from 14 residues. Trimming shortened V by 0 bases and J by 7 bases, and 14 bases separated the two germline ends. The germline gives CDR1 SGHNT, CDR2 YYREEE (reference sequence). Multiplex PCR with BIOMED2 TRB-A/B primer pools amplified TRB rearrangements. TCRdb itself ran the multiplex PCR reads through MiXCR, one entry per CDR3 protein. The sample lists some 15,000 distinct CDR3 sequences, 25% to 35% occurring once. Blood genomic DNA input for TRB amplification was roughly 230-550 ng. Study observations and caveats: Patients with COVID-19 reportedly showed strongly skewed T cell receptor beta variable and joining gene usage.

About this clonotype itself: Its antigen is as yet unknown.

Sequenced input: blood. The chain joins TRBV5-4 to TRBJ2-7; TRBD2 might be the D (5 bases). The TCR was taken from a human donor who had recovered from COVID-19. CDR3 in DNA: TGTGCCAGCAGCTTGGGGACGGCGGGCGGGGAGCAGTACTTC. Residues: CASSLGTAGGEQYF.